This is a list of T cell receptor beta chains from one sample in a study of technical replicates of blood from a few donors. Sequencing used immunoSEQ multiplex PCR; TCRdb keeps in-frame clones, though not all of them. The sample includes just over 95,000 clones, over 85% of them seen just once. Sequenced material: T cells isolated from PBMCs. The receptors were gathered from a human donor in good health. CDR3s include the opening cysteine and the closing phenylalanine or tryptophan. Each record gives: V gene, clone size, J gene, D gene, CDR3 DNA, CDR3 protein. A D gene is named only where the DNA matches it firmly. Only some rows state a clone size, as once, few, many or a class for expanded clones.

>TRBV7-9|NA|TRBJ2-7|NA
TGTGCCAGCAGCCAGCTAGGGGACTACGAGCAGTACTTC
CASSQLGDYEQYF
>TRBV28|NA|TRBJ1-2|NA
TGTGCCAGCAGTTTATCAGGGCAGAACTATGGCTACACCTTC
CASSLSGQNYGYTF
>TRBV5-4|NA|TRBJ2-3|NA
TGTGCCAGCAGCCCCCGAGCGGGCGACACAGATACGCAGTATTTT
CASSPRAGDTDTQYF
>TRBV30|once|TRBJ2-1|NA
TGTGCCTGGACCACTCGATTCGGGGATGAGCAGTTCTTC
CAWTTRFGDEQFF
>TRBV5-1|NA|TRBJ1-2|TRBD1
TGCGCCAGCAGCTTGGGAGGGACAGGGTTGGTGGATGGCTACACCTTC
CASSLGGTGLVDGYTF
>TRBV9|once|TRBJ1-1|NA
TGTGCCAGCAGCGTAGGCAGGGCTAATGAAGCTTTCTTT
CASSVGRANEAFF
>TRBV6-1|NA|TRBJ1-2|TRBD1
TGTGCCAGCAGTACCGACAGGGAATTCCAAGGCTACACCTTC
CASSTDREFQGYTF
>TRBV7-9|NA|TRBJ1-3|TRBD1
TGTGCCAGCAGCTCAACCGGAGACAGGGTCGGAAACACCATATATTTT
CASSSTGDRVGNTIYF
>TRBV6-1|NA|TRBJ1-1|NA
TGTGCCAGCAGCAGAACAGGGATGAACACTGAAGCTTTCTTT
CASSRTGMNTEAFF
>TRBV13|NA|TRBJ2-1|TRBD2
TGTGCCAGCCGACTTCGAGCGGGAGGAACGGATGAGCAGTTCTTC
CASRLRAGGTDEQFF
>TRBV5-1|NA|TRBJ2-1|TRBD2
TGCGCCAGCAGTGCGGGAGCCTACAATGAGCAGTTCTTC
CASSAGAYNEQFF
>TRBV19|NA|TRBJ2-5|TRBD2
TGTGCCAGTAGTATGGAGGGAGGGCCGCAGGAGACCCAGTACTTC
CASSMEGGPQETQYF
>TRBV5-8|NA|TRBJ1-5|NA
TGTGCCAGCAGCTTGTATTTAGGGGAACAGCCCCAGCATTTT
CASSLYLGEQPQHF
>TRBV9|NA|TRBJ1-2|TRBD1
TGTGCCAGCAAACCGGACAGGGGTCTTGGTGGCTACACCTTC
CASKPDRGLGGYTF
>TRBV4-1|NA|TRBJ2-7|NA
TGCGCCAGCAGAGGACAGAACCCTGACGAGCAGTACTTC
CASRGQNPDEQYF
>TRBV19|NA|TRBJ2-7|TRBD2
TGTGCCAGTAGTATTCTATGGACTAGCGCCCGCTACGAGCAGTACTTC
CASSILWTSARYEQYF
>TRBV15|NA|TRBJ1-1|NA
TGTGCCACCAGCTCCCTGGGCCTAGAAGCTTTCTTT
CATSSLGLEAFF
>TRBV6-1|NA|TRBJ1-1|TRBD1
TGTGCCAGCAGTGAAGATTCGACAGGGATGAACACTGAAGCTTTCTTT
CASSEDSTGMNTEAFF
>TRBV19|NA|TRBJ2-1|NA
TGTGCCAGTAGTATAAACAGCTTGTCTGAGCAGTTCTTC
CASSINSLSEQFF
>TRBV7-6|NA|TRBJ2-3|NA
TGTGCCAGCAGCTTAGGTGGCGGGACGGGTACAGATACGCAGTATTTT
CASSLGGGTGTDTQYF